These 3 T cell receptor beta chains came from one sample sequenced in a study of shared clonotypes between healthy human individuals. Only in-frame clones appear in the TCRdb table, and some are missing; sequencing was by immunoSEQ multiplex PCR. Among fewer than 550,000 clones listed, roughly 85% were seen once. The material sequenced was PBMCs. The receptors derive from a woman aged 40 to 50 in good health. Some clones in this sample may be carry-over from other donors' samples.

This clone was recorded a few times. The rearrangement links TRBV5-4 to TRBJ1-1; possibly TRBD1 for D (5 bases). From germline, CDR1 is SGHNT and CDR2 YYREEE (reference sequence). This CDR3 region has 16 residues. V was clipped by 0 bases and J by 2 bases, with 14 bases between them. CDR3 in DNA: TGTGCCAGCAGCTTGGCCTCTGGGGCAGCCAACACTGAAGCTTTCTTT. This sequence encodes CASSLASGAANTEAFF. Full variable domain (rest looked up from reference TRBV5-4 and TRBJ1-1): ETGVTQSPTHLIKTRGQQVTLRCSSQSGHNTVSWYQQALGQGPQFIFQYYREEENGRGNFPPRFSGLQFPNYSSELNVNALELDDSALYLCASSLASGAANTEAFFGQGTRLTVV.

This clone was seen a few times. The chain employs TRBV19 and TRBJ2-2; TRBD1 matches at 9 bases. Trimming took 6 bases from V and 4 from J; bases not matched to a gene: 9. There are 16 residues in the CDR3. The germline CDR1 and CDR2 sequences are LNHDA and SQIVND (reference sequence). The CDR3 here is CASRQRGTGTTGELFF. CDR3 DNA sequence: TGTGCCAGTAGACAAAGGGGGACAGGGACCACCGGGGAGCTGTTTTTT.

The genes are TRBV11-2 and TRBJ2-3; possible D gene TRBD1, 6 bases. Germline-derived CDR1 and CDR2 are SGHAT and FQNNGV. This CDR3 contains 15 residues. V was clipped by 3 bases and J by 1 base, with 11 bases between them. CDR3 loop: CASSFWGPGTDTQYF. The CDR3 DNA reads TGTGCCAGCAGCTTTTGGGGGCCGGGCACAGATACGCAGTATTTT.